The 30 T cell receptor beta chains presented below share a single source sample, sequenced in a study of T cells expressing NK-cell markers. After re-calling the 5' RACE reads, TCRdb lists one entry per CDR3 protein, DNA absent. The listing contains 200,000 to 300,000 distinct CDR3 sequences. Sequenced input: blood T cells: a sorted CD56 or NKG2C T cell subset, CD4+ or CD8+ T cells, or bulk PBMC T cells (not recorded which). These receptor sequences come from a man aged 18 to 30 in good health.

This chain uses TRBV19 with TRBJ2-1. Germline-derived CDR1 and CDR2 are LNHDA and SQIVND (reference sequence). The CDR3 is 14 residues long. This chain's CDR3 is CASSIGWEYNEQFF.

This sequence joins TRBV7-6 and TRBJ2-1; TCRdb names TRBD2, which stays unverified in the absence of DNA. Germline CDR1 and CDR2: SGHVS and FNYEAQ. The CDR3 extends over 15 amino acids. The CDR3 loop reads CASSLTSGSQRGQFF.

The CDR3: CATSSLRGTAGANVLTF. The V gene is TRBV15, the J gene TRBJ2-6; TCRdb reports TRBD1, a call that lacks DNA to check it against. The CDR3 is 17 amino acids. The germline gives CDR1 LNHNV, CDR2 YYDKDF (reference sequence).

The chain employs TRBV6-5 and TRBJ2-1; TCRdb names TRBD1, which stays unverified in the absence of DNA. The CDR3 runs 15 residues. CDR1 and CDR2 (germline): MNHEY, SVGAGI. The CDR3 reads CASSRPGQGYNEQFF.

The gene calls are TRBV6-2 or TRBV6-3 and TRBJ2-3; with no DNA, the TCRdb D assignment of TRBD2 cannot be verified. Germline CDR1 is MNHEY and CDR2 is SVGEGT. This CDR3 comprises 15 residues. CDR3 in amino acids: CAARRLAGGTDTQYF.

The chain is built from TRBV20-1 and TRBJ2-3; the D call of TRBD2 rests on TCRdb alone, since no DNA is present to check it. The CDR3 contains 14 residues. The germline CDR1 and CDR2 sequences are DFQATT and SNEGSKA (reference sequence). The CDR3 protein is CSAQKRDGTDTQYF.

The gene calls are TRBV6-5 and TRBJ1-2. CDR1 is MNHEY, CDR2 SVGAGI, per germline. The CDR3 contains 13 residues. CDR3 residues: CASSSDGYYGYTF.

The chain uses TRBV25-1 and TRBJ2-7; the D call of TRBD2 rests on TCRdb alone, since no DNA is present to check it. The length of the CDR3 is 12 residues. From germline, CDR1 is MGHDK and CDR2 SYGVNS. CDR3 protein: CASSDQGHEQYF.

The chain's CDR3 is CASSYSFLTRYNEQFF. The rearrangement uses TRBV6-5 and TRBJ2-1. Germline lookup yields CDR1 MNHEY and CDR2 SVGAGI. This CDR3 has 16 residues.

The genes are TRBV12-3 or TRBV12-4 and TRBJ2-2; TCRdb designates TRBD2, a call that cannot be tested without DNA. The CDR3 has 16 residues. The CDR3 sequence is CASSVSTSGRVGELFF.

This chain connects TRBV7-8 to TRBJ2-2. The CDR3 runs 17 residues. Per germline, CDR1 SGHVS and CDR2 FQNEAQ. CDR3 region: CASSLDFQAANTGELFF.

This chain links TRBV12-3 or TRBV12-4 with TRBJ2-3; with no DNA, the TCRdb D assignment of TRBD1 cannot be verified. This CDR3 has 15 amino acids. The CDR3 here is CASSQTGRGTDTQYF.

The rearrangement joins TRBV20-1 to TRBJ2-1; absent DNA, TCRdb's TRBD1 call cannot be checked. Germline V gene data show CDR1 as DFQATT and CDR2 as SNEGSKA (reference sequence). This CDR3 region has 15 residues. The CDR3 here is CSAIKLVGGAGEQFF.

The chain couples TRBV7-2 to TRBJ2-7. Germline V gene lookup returns CDR1 SGHTA and CDR2 FQGNSA. This CDR3 is built from 13 residues. CDR3 protein: CASSPTSSAEQYF.

The gene calls are TRBV12-3 or TRBV12-4 and TRBJ2-3; TCRdb picks TRBD2, but there is no DNA to check that call. The CDR3 spans 15 residues. The CDR3 loop reads CASSFLTRSSDTQYF.

The chain uses TRBV12-3 or TRBV12-4 and TRBJ2-7; the D gene TCRdb calls, TRBD1, cannot be checked with no DNA. This CDR3 contains 16 residues. The CDR3 loop reads CASSASERTGGYEQYF.

This chain's CDR3 is CASSPGARGNQPQHF. The chain recombines TRBV19 with TRBJ1-5; TCRdb proposes TRBD1, but this gene call is untestable without DNA. CDR3 length: 15 residues. CDR1 and CDR2 (germline): LNHDA, SQIVND (reference sequence).

The chain employs TRBV12-3 or TRBV12-4 and TRBJ2-1; TCRdb's assignment of TRBD1 cannot be checked, as there is no DNA. The CDR3 contains 16 residues. The CDR3 is CASSLRSSPTHREQFF.

V usage is TRBV5-5 and J usage is TRBJ2-2; TCRdb's D gene call, TRBD1, goes unchecked for lack of DNA. From germline, CDR1 is SGHKS and CDR2 YYEKEE (reference sequence). The CDR3 is made up of 17 amino acids. The CDR3 region is CASSLLTGWLSTGELFF.

This chain connects TRBV25-1 to TRBJ2-7; TCRdb reports TRBD1, a call that lacks DNA to check it against. CDR3 length: 13 residues. The germline gives CDR1 MGHDK, CDR2 SYGVNS. CDR3 region: CASSEKGIYEQYF.

The CDR3 reads CAITEGQGANTGELFF. The genes are TRBV10-3 and TRBJ2-2; with no DNA, the TCRdb D assignment of TRBD1 cannot be verified. Germline-derived CDR1 and CDR2 are ENHRY and SYGVKD. The CDR3 sequence is 16 residues long.

The chain couples TRBV7-2 to TRBJ2-2; the TCRdb D gene call, TRBD1, has no DNA to confirm it. The CDR3 runs to 13 residues. Germline values: CDR1 SGHTA, CDR2 FQGNSA. CDR3 protein: CASSSPFTGELFF.

This rearrangement joins TRBV10-3 to TRBJ2-2; checking the TCRdb D call of TRBD1 is not possible without DNA. The CDR3 length is 14 residues. CDR1 ENHRY and CDR2 SYGVKD come from the germline V gene. This CDR3 is CASTGTERTGELFF.

CDR3 amino acids: CASSLAGQYQETQYF. The chain has TRBV28 and TRBJ2-5; the D gene TCRdb calls, TRBD1, cannot be checked with no DNA. Germline CDR1 reads MDHEN; CDR2 reads SYDVKM. This CDR3 comprises 15 residues.

This rearrangement joins TRBV7-9 to TRBJ2-1; TCRdb reports TRBD1, a call that lacks DNA to check it against. CDR1 is SEHNR and CDR2 is FQNEAQ in the germline V gene (reference sequence). The length of the CDR3 is 15 residues. This chain's CDR3 is CASSSDRGLRDEQFF.

This rearrangement joins TRBV6-5 to TRBJ2-7. Germline CDR1 reads MNHEY; CDR2 reads SVGAGI. This CDR3 spans 11 amino acids. This chain's CDR3 is CASSYSNEQYF.

The chain recombines TRBV6-5 with TRBJ2-2; TCRdb selects TRBD2, and the lack of DNA leaves this call unchecked. This CDR3 is built from 17 residues. Germline CDR1 MNHEY, CDR2 SVGAGI. CDR3 sequence: CASSLARTTSNTGELFF.

This chain connects TRBV20-1 to TRBJ2-5; the TCRdb call, TRBD2, lacks DNA for checking. Germline V CDR1 and CDR2: DFQATT, SNEGSKA (reference sequence). This CDR3 is 17 amino acids long. CDR3 region: CSASNRKLAGALETQYF.

The chain employs TRBV29-1 and TRBJ2-3; TCRdb outputs TRBD1, but without DNA this stays unchecked. The CDR3 runs 14 residues. Germline values: CDR1 SQVTM, CDR2 ANQGSEA. The CDR3 here is CSVSGTGTQGSQYF.

This chain joins TRBV10-3 and TRBJ2-4; no DNA is available, so the TRBD1 call from TCRdb remains unchecked. The CDR3 is 15 amino acids. Germline CDR1 and CDR2: ENHRY and SYGVKD. CDR3 residues: CAISDRGQGRNIQYF.